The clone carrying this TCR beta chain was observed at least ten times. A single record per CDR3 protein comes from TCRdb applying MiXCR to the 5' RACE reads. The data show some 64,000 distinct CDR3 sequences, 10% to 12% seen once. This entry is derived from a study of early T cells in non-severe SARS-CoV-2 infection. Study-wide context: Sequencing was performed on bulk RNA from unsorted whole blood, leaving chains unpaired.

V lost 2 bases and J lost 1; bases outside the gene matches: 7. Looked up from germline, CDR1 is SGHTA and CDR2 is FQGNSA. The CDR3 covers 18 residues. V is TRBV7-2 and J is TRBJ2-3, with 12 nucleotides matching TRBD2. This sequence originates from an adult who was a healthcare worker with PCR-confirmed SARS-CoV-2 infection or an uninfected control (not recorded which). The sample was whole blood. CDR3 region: CASSLSPASGGGTDTQYF. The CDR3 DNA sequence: TGTGCCAGCAGCTTATCCCCTGCTAGCGGGGGGGGCACAGATACGCAGTATTTT.